The clone carrying this T cell receptor (beta chain) was seen only a few times. What it recognizes is unknown. Patients picked for sequencing had shown CD8+CD57+ cell expansion detected by flow cytometry. Among the patients, none had received any therapy at the time of blood sampling. Genomic DNA served as template for TCR beta VDJ and CDR3 profiling. TCRdb processed the reads anew with MiXCR; each CDR3 protein has one entry. The repertoire holds about 470,000 distinct CDR3 sequences, with about a third as singletons. The sample is drawn from a study of CD8+CD57+ T cells in acquired aplastic anemia. In the study overall: CD4+ and CD8+ cells, once sorted, gave DNA averaging roughly 3 ug.

Looked up from germline, CDR1 is SGDLS and CDR2 is YYNGEE. This CDR3 region has 15 residues. V dropped 0 bases and J dropped 6; count of bases not matched to a gene: 6. Whole-study findings and limits: Patient and control CD8+ Simpson's diversity was not significantly different. Overlapping CD8+ CDR3 repertoires of patients and controls contained some 30 shared sequences.

Sample: sorted CD4+, CD8+, or CD8+CD57+ T cells (not recorded which) from PBMCs. This clonotype originated in a human donor with aplastic anemia. The V and J genes are TRBV9 and TRBJ2-1; 7 bases align to TRBD1. The CDR3 nucleotides are TGTGCCAGCAGCGTAGCCGGACAGGCTTCCAATGAGCAGTTCTTC. Residues: CASSVAGQASNEQFF.